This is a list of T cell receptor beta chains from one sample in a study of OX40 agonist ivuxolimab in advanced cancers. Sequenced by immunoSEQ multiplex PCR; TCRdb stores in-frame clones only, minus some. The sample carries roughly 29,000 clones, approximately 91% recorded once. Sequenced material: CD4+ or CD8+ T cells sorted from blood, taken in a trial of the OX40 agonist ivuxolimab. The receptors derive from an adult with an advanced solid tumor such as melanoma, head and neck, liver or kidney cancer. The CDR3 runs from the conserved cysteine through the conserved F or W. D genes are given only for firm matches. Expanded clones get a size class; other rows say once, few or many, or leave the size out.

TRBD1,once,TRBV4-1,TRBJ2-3,CASSQERRDRVNTQYF
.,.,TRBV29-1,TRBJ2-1,CSVESVGTQSSYNEQFF
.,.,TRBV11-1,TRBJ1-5,CASSSPGTTKPQHF
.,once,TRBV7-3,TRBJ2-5,CASSPENQETQYF
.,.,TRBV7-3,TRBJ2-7,CASSQGTLAGEQYF
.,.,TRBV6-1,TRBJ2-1,CASSEDTGLDQYEQFF
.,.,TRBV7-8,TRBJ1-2,CASSLASVGYGYTF
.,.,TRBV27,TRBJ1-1,CASRVTGGAEAFF
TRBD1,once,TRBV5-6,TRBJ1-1,CASSLGTGEAEAFF
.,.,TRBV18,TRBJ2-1,CASSPPSQGYEQFF
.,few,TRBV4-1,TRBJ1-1,CASSLETANTEAFF
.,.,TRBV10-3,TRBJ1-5,CAISRGGNQPQHF
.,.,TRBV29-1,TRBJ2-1,CSVEEAGYEQFF
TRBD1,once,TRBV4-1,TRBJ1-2,CASSQAHRGGYGYTF
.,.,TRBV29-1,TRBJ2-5,CSVVEPNQETQYF
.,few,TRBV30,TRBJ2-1,CASRNWRDYNEQFF
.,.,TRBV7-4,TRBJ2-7,CASSRRQDYEQYF
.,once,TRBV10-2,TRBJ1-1,CASRGQNTEAFF
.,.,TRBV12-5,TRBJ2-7,CASGSTWSEQYF
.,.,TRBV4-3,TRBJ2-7,CASSQVSQGDFGGTYEQYF
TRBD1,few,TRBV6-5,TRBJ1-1,CASSYRDRQHPEAFF
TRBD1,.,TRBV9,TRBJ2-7,CASSVGRTGRYEQYF
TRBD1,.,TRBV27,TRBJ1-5,CASSLRGPGALHSNQPQHF
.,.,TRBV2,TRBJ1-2,CASSVPEGLSNYGYTF
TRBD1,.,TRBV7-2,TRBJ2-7,CASSPTTRDRVGEQYF
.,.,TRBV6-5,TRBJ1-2,CASSSGTLSYGYTF
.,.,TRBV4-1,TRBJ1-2,CASSQGADGYTF
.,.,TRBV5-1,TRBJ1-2,CASASANYGYTF
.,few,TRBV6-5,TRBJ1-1,CASSYSRYTNTEAFF
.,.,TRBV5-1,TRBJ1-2,CASSLNNGFNYGYTF
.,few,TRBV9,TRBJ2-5,CASSVYGGQETQYF
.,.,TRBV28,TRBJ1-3,CASKKDIGNTIYF
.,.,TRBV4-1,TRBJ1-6,CASSQEGTVGTLNSPLHF
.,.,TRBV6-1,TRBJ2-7,CASSEVIGASSYEQYF
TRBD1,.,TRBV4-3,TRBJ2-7,CASSQERTGGYEQYF
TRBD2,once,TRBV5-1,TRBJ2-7,CASSPPAWGAGDEQYF
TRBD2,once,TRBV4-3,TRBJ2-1,CASSQETSGVYNEQFF
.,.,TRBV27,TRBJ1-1,CASKVGSWGEAFF
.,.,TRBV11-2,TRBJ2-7,CASTGSGEQYF
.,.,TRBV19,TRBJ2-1,CASSIAYNEQFF
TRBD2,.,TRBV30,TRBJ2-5,CAWRAGGGRETQYF
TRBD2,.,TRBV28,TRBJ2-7,CASSLSAAGGRYEQYF
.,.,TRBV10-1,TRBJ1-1,CASSDKGGRTEAFF
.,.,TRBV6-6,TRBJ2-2,CASSYSGTGELFF
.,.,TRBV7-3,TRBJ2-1,CASSPSVRAGYNEQFF
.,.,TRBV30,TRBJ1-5,CAWSGTADQPQHF
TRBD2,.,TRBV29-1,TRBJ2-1,CSVEGLAGGRTSYNEQFF
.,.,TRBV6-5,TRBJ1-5,CASIHVQGGNQPQHF
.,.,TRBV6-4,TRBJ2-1,CASSDGRYNEQFF
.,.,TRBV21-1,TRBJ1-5,CASNRTQGPQHF
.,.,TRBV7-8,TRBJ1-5,CASSLTRVGALPVNQPQHF
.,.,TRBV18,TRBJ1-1,CASSLVTTAWNTEAFF